A selection of T cell receptor beta chains follows, all from one sample in a study of T cells after yellow fever vaccination. TCRdb analysed the 5' RACE reads with MiXCR anew, one entry per CDR3 protein. The sample lists some 350,000 distinct CDR3 sequences, 6% to 8% occurring once. The sequenced sample was PBMCs, obtained 5 days after the yellow fever booster vaccination. The receptor source for this set is a man aged 25-40 years who received the YFV17D yellow fever vaccine. The CDR3 runs from the conserved cysteine through the conserved F or W.

v_call	j_call	cdr3_aa
TRBV11-3	TRBJ1-1	CASSSMVCTEAFF
TRBV7-8	TRBJ2-7	CASSETGTEYEQYF
TRBV20-1	TRBJ1-3	CSARDPEGAGNTIYF
TRBV20-1	TRBJ2-1	CSAREGTSPQNEQFF
TRBV20-1	TRBJ1-3	CSARLAGGSGNTIYF
TRBV5-1	TRBJ2-5	CASSLTTGFQETQYF
TRBV20-1	TRBJ2-7	CSAYDRGYEQYF
TRBV20-1	TRBJ2-7	CSARGGISYEQYF
TRBV7-2	TRBJ2-5	CASSPLAGGQETQYF
TRBV7-2	TRBJ2-7	CASSLSGWRAGNEQYF
TRBV6-1	TRBJ2-3	CASKSGRAGLSIADTQYF
TRBV7-2	TRBJ2-2	CASSWTSGRVGELFF
TRBV20-1	TRBJ2-3	CSARDPQGTDTQYF
TRBV9	TRBJ2-2	CASSISGRAEWTGELFF
TRBV6-2/TRBV6-3	TRBJ2-5	CASSYSLGKQETQYF
TRBV15	TRBJ2-7	CATSRDLGRSSEQYF